This TCR beta chain was captured in a study of response to subunit inactivated influenza vaccine. TCRdb itself ran the RT-PCR reads through MiXCR, one entry per CDR3 protein. This sample yields about 500,000 distinct CDR3 sequences, of which about 15% are seen a single time; approximately 3% belongs to the top ten. Overall study results and limits: There was a suggestion from the authors that each seasonal influenza vaccination recruits few new T cells.

This clonotype was observed a few times. As yet, its antigen is unknown. The TCR sequence derives from a man aged 50-75 years who received an inactivated influenza vaccine. This sample comprised CD4+ T cells sorted from PBMCs, obtained approximately 25 months after vaccination.

The CDR3 reads CASSLPSSGRAHEQFF. The DNA for the CDR3 is TGCGCCAGCAGCTTGCCGTCTAGCGGGAGGGCCCATGAGCAGTTCTTC. This chain joins TRBV5-1 and TRBJ2-1, with 12 bases fitting TRBD2. There are 16 residues in the CDR3. Trimming cost V 1 base and J 8 bases; bases outside gene matches: 7. The germline V gene encodes CDR1 SGHRS and CDR2 YFSETQ.